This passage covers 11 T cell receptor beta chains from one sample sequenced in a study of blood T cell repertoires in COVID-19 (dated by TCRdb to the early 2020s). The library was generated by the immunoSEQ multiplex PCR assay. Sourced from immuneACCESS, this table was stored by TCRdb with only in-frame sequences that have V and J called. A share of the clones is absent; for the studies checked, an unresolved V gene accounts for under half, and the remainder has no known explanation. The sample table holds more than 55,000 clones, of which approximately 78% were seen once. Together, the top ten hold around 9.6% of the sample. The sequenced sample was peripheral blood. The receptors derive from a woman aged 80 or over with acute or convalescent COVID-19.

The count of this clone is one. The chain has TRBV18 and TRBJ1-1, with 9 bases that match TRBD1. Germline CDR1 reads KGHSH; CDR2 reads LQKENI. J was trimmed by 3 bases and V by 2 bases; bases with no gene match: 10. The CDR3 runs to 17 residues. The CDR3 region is CASSPSRTGVKHTEAFF. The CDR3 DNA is TGTGCCAGCTCACCAAGCAGGACAGGGGTTAAGCACACTGAAGCTTTCTTT.

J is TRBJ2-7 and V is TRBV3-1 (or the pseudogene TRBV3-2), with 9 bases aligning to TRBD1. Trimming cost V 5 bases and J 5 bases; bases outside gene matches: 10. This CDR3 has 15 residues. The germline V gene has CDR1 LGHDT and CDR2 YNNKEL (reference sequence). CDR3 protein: CASSASGTGPHEQYF. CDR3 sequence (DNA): TGTGCCAGCAGCGCCTCCGGGACAGGGCCCCACGAGCAGTACTTC.

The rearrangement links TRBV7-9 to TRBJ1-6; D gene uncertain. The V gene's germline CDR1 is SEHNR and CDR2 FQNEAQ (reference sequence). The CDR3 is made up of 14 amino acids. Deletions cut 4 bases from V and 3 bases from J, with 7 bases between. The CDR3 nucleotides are TGTGCCAGCAGCTACCGGGACTATAATTCACCCCTCCACTTT. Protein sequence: CASSYRDYNSPLHF.

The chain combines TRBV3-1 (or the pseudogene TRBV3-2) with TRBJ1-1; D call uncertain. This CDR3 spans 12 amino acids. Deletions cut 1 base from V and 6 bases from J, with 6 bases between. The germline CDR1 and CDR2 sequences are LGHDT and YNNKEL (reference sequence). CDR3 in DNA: TGTGCCAGCAGCCAAGTGCAGGCTGAAGCTTTCTTT. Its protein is CASSQVQAEAFF.

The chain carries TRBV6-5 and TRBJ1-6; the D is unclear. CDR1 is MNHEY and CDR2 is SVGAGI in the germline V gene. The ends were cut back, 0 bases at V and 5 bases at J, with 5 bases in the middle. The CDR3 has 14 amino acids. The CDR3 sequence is CASSYSLNNSPLHF. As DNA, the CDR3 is TGTGCCAGCAGTTACTCACTAAATAATTCACCCCTCCACTTT.

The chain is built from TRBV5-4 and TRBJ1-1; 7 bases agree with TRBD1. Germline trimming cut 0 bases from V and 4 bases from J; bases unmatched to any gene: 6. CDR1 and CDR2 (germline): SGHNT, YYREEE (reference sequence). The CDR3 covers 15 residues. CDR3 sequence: CASSLAGTVGTEAFF. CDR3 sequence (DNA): TGTGCCAGCAGCTTGGCCGGGACAGTAGGCACTGAAGCTTTCTTT.

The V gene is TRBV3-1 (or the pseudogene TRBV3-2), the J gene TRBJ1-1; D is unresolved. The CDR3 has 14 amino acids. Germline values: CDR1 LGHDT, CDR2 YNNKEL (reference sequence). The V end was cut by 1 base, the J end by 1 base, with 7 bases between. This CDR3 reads CASSQVAGNTEAFF. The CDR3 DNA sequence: TGTGCCAGCAGCCAAGTAGCGGGGAACACTGAAGCTTTCTTT.

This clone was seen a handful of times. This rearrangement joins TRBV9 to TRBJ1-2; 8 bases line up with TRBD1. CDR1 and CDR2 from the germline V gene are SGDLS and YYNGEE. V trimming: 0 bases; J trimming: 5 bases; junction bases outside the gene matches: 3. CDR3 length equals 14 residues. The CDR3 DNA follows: TGTGCCAGCAGCGTAGACCAGGGGGCTTATGGCTACACCTTC. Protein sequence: CASSVDQGAYGYTF.

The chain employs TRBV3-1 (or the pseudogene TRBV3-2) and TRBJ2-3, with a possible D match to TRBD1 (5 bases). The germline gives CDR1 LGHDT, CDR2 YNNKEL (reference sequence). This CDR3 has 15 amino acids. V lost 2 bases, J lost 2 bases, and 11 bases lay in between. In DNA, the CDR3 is TGTGCCAGCAGCCAACAGGGTCGGCCCACAGATACGCAGTATTTT. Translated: CASSQQGRPTDTQYF.

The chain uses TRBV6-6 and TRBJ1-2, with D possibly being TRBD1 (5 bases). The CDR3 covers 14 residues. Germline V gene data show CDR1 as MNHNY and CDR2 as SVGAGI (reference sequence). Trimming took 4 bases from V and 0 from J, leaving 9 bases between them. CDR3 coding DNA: TGTGCCAGCAGTTCCGAGACAGCTAACTATGGCTACACCTTC. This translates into CASSSETANYGYTF.

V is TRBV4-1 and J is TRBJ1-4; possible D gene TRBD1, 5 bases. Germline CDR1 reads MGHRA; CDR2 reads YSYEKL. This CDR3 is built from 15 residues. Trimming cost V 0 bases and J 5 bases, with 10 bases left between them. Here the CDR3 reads CASSQEETVNEKLFF. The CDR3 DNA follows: TGCGCCAGCAGCCAAGAAGAGACAGTAAATGAAAAACTGTTTTTT.